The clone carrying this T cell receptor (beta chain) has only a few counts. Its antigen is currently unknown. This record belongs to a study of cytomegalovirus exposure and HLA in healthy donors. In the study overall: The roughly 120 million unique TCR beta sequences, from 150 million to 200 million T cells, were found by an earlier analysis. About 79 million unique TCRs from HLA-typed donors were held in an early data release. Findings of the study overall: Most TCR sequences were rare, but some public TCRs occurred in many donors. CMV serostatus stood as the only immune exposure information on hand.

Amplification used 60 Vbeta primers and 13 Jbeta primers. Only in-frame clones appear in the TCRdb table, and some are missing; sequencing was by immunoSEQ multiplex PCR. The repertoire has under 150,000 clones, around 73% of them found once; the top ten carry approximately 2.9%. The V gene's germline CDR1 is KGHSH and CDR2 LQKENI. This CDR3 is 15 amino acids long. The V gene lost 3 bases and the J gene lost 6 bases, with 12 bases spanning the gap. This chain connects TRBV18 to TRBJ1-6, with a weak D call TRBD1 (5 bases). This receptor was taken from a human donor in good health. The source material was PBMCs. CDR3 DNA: TGTGCCAGCTCACCTCGGGACTTTGGTAATTCACCCCTCCACTTT. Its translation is CASSPRDFGNSPLHF.